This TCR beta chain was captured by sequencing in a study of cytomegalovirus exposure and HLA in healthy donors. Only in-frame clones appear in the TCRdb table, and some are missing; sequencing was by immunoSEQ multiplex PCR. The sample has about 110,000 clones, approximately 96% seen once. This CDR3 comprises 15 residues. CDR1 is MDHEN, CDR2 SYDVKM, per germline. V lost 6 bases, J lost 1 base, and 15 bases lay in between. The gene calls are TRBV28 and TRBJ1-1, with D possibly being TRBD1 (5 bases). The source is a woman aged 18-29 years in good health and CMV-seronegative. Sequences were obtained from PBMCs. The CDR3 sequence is CASSPETAQNTEAFF. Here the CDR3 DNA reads TGTGCCAGCAGCCCGGAGACAGCGCAGAACACTGAAGCTTTCTTT.